Below, one TCR beta chain is given with its context. The antigen remains unidentified. The data are from a study of CD8+ T cells in alopecia areata. Regarding treatment: oral pan-JAK inhibitor, 5-10 mg twice daily. Study-level findings and limits: Under tofacitinib, numerous expanded lesional clonotypes remained detectable in scalp and blood.

Extraction of RNA preceded its reverse transcription into cDNA, which served as the sequencing template. Profiled with immunoSEQ multiplex PCR; TCRdb holds only in-frame clones, not every one. This sample has some 120,000 clones, with over 60% found just once. Germline V gene sequence: CDR1 MNHNY, CDR2 SVGAGI (reference sequence). Trimming at V came to 5 bases and at J to 5 bases, leaving 3 bases not matched to a gene. There are 15 residues in the CDR3. The sample was CD4+ T cells sorted from blood, taken at week 4, from a patient treated with tofacitinib. The chain carries TRBV6-6 and TRBJ2-1; 13 bases map to TRBD2. The origin of this receptor is a human donor with alopecia areata. The CDR3 DNA is TGTGCCAGCAGTCCAGGGACTAGCGGGGACAATGAGCAGTTCTTC. Translation: CASSPGTSGDNEQFF.